This T cell receptor beta chain was retrieved from a study of human T cells and chemical hapten exposure. Library preparation tagged each individual cDNA molecule with a unique molecular identifier. TCRdb ran MiXCR on the RACE reads and lists one entry per CDR3 protein. Here the sample spans roughly 380,000 distinct CDR3 sequences, 4.5% to 6% being singletons. As to time point: pre-sensitization, week 0. The treatment is: therapeutic diphenylcyclopropenone sensitization with weekly scalp DPC. Each patch test followed a blood draw. The table lists this clonotype with a few counts. Trimming left V 3 bases short and J 9 bases short, with 21 bases between. CDR3 length: 15 amino acids.

The chain couples TRBV12-3 or TRBV12-4 to TRBJ2-7; the D is unclear. Sequencing used whole blood, obtained in connection with sensitization to the hapten diphenylcyclopropenone (DPC). The receptor's source is a woman between 45 and 60 years old with alopecia areata. Some clones in this sample may be carry-over from other donors' samples. The chain's CDR3 is CASSFGWAVIEGQYF. In nucleotides, the CDR3 is TGTGCCAGCAGTTTCGGGTGGGCGGTCATTGAAGGGCAGTACTTC.